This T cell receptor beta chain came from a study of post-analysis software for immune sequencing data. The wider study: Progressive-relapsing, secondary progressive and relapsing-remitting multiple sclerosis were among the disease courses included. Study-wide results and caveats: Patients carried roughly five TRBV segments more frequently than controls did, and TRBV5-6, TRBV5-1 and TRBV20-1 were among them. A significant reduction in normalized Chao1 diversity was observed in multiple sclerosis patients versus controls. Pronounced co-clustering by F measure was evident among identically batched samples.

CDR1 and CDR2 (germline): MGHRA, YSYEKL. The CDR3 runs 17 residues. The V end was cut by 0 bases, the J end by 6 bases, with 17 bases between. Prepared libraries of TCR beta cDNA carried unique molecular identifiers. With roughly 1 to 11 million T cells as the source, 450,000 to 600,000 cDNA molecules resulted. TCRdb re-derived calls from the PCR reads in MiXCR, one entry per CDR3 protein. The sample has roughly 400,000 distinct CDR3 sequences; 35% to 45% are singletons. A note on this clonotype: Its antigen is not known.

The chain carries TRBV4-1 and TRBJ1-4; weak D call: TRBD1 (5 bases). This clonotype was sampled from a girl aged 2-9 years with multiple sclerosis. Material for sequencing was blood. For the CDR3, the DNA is TGCGCCAGCAGCCAAGATGACGTTAGGGTAGGGGATGAAAAACTGTTTTTT. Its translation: CASSQDDVRVGDEKLFF.